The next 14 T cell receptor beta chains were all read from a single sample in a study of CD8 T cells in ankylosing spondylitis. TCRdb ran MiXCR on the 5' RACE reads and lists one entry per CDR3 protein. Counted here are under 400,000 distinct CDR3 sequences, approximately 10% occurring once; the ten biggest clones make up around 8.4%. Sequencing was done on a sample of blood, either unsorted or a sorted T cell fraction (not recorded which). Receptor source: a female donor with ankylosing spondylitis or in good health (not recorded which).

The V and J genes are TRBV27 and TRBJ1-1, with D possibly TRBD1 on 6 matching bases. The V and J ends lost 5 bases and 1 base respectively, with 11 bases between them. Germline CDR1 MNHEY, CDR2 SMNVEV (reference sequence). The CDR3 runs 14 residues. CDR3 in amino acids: CASSLWGQNTEAFF. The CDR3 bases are TGTGCCAGCAGTCTATGGGGACAGAACACTGAAGCTTTCTTT.

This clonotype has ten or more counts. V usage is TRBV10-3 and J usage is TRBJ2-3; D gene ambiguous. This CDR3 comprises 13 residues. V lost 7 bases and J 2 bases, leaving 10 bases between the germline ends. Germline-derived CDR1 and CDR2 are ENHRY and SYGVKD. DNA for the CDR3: TGTGCCATCATGGGGTCCGACACAGATACGCAGTATTTT. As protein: CAIMGSDTDTQYF.

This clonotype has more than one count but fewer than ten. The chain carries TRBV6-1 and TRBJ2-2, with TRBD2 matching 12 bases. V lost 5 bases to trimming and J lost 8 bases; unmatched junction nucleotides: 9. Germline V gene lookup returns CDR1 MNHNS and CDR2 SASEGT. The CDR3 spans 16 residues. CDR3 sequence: CASSTLTSGRSGELFF. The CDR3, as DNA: TGTGCCAGCAGTACCTTGACTAGCGGGAGATCGGGGGAGCTGTTTTTT.

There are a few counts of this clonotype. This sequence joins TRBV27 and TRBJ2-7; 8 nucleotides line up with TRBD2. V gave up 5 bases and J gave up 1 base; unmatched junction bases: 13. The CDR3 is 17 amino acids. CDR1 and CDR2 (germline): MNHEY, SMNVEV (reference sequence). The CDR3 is CASSPLGRGVSSYEQYF. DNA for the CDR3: TGTGCCAGCAGTCCCCTGGGGCGGGGGGTTTCATCCTACGAGCAGTACTTC.

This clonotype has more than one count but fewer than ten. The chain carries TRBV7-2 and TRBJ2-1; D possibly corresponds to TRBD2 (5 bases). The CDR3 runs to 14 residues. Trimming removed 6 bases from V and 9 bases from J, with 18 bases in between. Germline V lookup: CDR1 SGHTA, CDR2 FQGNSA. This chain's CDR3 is CASSPGPEVPEQFF. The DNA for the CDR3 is TGTGCCAGCAGTCCGGGTCCGGAGGTTCCTGAGCAGTTCTTC.

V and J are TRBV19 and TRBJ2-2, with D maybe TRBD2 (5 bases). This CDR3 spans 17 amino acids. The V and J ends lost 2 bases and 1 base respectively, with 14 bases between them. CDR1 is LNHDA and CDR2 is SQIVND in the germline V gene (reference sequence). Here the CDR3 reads CASSIIGKGMNTGELFF. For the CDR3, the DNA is TGTGCCAGTAGTATAATCGGGAAGGGCATGAACACCGGGGAGCTGTTTTTT.

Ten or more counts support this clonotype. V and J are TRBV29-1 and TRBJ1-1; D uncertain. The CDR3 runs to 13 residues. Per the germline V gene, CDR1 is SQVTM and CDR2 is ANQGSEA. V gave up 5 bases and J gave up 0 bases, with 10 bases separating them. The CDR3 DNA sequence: TGCAGCGTTCTGTCACAGATGAACACTGAAGCTTTCTTT. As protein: CSVLSQMNTEAFF.

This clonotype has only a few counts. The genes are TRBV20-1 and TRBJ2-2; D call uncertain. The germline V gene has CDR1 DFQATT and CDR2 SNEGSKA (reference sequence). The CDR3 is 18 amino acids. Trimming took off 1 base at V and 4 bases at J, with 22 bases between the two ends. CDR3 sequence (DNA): TGCAGTGCTAGAGCCGGTCGTGCCCGCCACCCGCGCACCGGGGAGCTGTTTTTT. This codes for CSARAGRARHPRTGELFF.

CDR3 DNA: TGTGCCAGCAGCCCCCCCCGGAATCGTGACTGGTATGATCGTGAAAAACTGTTTTTT. Translation: CASSPPRNRDWYDREKLFF. The rearrangement uses TRBV11-1 and TRBJ1-4; D is unresolved. The CDR3 sequence is 19 residues long. Germline values: CDR1 SGHAT, CDR2 FQDESV (reference sequence). V was trimmed by 5 bases and J by 7 bases, leaving 29 bases between them.

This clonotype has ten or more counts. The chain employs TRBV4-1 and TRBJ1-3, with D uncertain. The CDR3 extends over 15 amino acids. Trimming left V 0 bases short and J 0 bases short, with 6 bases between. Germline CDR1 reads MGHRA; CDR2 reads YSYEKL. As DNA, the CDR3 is TGCGCCAGCAGCCAAGAAGATCTCTCTGGAAACACCATATATTTT. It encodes CASSQEDLSGNTIYF.

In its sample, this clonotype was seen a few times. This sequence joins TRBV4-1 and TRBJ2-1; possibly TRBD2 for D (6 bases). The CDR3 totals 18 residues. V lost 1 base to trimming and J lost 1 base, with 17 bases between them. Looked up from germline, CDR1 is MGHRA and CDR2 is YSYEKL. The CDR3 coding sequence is TGCGCCAGCAGCCAAGCGGTGCGAGGGAGGTCGTCCTACAATGAGCAGTTCTTC. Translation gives CASSQAVRGRSSYNEQFF.

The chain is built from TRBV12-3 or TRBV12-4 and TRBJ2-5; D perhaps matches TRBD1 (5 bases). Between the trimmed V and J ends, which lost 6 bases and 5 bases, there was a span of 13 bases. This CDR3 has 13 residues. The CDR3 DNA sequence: TGTGCCAGCAGCTTACAGGTTCGGGAGACCCAGTACTTC. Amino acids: CASSLQVRETQYF.

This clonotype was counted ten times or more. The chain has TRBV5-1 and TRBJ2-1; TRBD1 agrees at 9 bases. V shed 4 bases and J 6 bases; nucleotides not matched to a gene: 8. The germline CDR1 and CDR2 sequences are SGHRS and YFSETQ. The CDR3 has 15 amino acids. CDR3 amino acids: CASSGAGQGGNEQFF. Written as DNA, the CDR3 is TGCGCCAGCAGCGGTGCGGGACAGGGTGGCAATGAGCAGTTCTTC.

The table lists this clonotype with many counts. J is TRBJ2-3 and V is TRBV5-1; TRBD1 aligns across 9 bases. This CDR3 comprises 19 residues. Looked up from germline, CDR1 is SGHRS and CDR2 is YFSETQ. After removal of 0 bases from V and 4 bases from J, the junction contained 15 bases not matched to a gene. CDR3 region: CASSLVLGTQGAIADTQYF. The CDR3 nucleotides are TGCGCCAGCAGCTTGGTATTGGGGACACAGGGGGCCATAGCAGATACGCAGTATTTT.